There are many counts of the clone carrying this T cell receptor (beta chain). Its matching antigen is unknown. Authors of the study amplified TCR beta CDR3 regions from RNA transcripts. Researchers ran a first-round RT-PCR on the TCR CDR3 using the HTBI primer set. Each CDR3 protein gets one entry after TCRdb re-called the multiplex PCR reads with MiXCR. The sample shows hundreds of thousands of distinct CDR3 sequences, roughly 14% of them seen only once. Newly diagnosed hyperthyroidism, duration under 2 months, in patients aged 18 to 65. PBMCs were sourced from 9 to 10 ml fresh peripheral blood. This record belongs to a study of T cells in Graves' hyperthyroidism and ophthalmopathy. Notes on the study in general: In the analysis, a 13 V-J model separated ophthalmopathy from stable hyperthyroidism.

The CDR3 covers 14 residues. Per the germline V gene, CDR1 is KGHDR and CDR2 is SFDVKD. The V segment lost 4 bases and the J segment 7 bases; nucleotides outside the gene matches: 5. Sequences were obtained from blood. This chain uses TRBV24-1 with TRBJ2-1; TRBD1 matches at 8 bases. The sequence derives from a woman in her 30s with Graves' hyperthyroidism that later progressed to Graves' ophthalmopathy. The CDR3 here is CATSERDRGNEQFF. CDR3 in DNA: TGTGCCACCAGTGAACGCGACAGGGGTAATGAGCAGTTCTTC.